The 18 T cell receptor beta chains given below trace back to one sample, sequenced in a study of PD-L1 blockade in urothelial cancer. Assay used: immunoSEQ multiplex PCR; TCRdb lists only in-frame clones, some missing. The profile shows 38,000 or so clones, 65% to 85% of them singletons. The source material was PBMCs, sampled around atezolizumab (anti-PD-L1) treatment. All receptors come from a man aged 55 to 70 with urothelial cancer.

The J gene is TRBJ2-1, the V gene TRBV5-8; 8 bases agree with TRBD2. The germline V gene has CDR1 SGHTS and CDR2 YDEGEE. The J segment lost 4 bases and the V segment lost 5 bases, leaving 5 bases of the junction unmatched. This CDR3 is 14 amino acids long. CDR3 sequence reads: CASSNSGDYNEQFF. DNA for the CDR3: TGTGCCAGCAGTAATAGCGGGGATTACAATGAGCAGTTCTTC.

The chain employs TRBV6-5 and TRBJ2-5; 9 bases match TRBD1. Germline V gene sequence: CDR1 MNHEY, CDR2 SVGAGI. V was pared by 5 bases and J by 1 base, with 5 bases of the junction left unmatched. This CDR3 spans 15 amino acids. The CDR3 DNA sequence: TGTGCCAGCAGTATGACAGGGGGAATCCAAGAGACCCAGTACTTC. Protein: CASSMTGGIQETQYF.

This rearrangement joins TRBV7-9 to TRBJ2-1, with 9 bases matching TRBD1. Unmatched junction bases numbered 10, after V lost 4 bases and J lost 6 bases. The CDR3 consists of 16 residues. CDR1 SEHNR and CDR2 FQNEAQ come from the germline V gene (reference sequence). The CDR3 region is CASSSIQDRGSNEQFF. In DNA, the CDR3 is TGTGCCAGCAGCTCGATTCAGGACAGGGGAAGCAATGAGCAGTTCTTC. Combining the CDR3 with reference TRBV7-9 and TRBJ2-1 gives the whole variable domain DTGVSQNPRHKITKRGQNVTFRCDPISEHNRLYWYRQTLGQGPEFLTYFQNEAQLEKSRLLSDRFSAERPKGSFSTLEIQRTEQGDSAMYLCASSSIQDRGSNEQFFGPGTRLTVL.

The chain employs TRBV10-2 and TRBJ2-7; a possible D gene is TRBD1 (6 bases). V lost 8 bases and J 2 bases, leaving 10 bases between the germline ends. Germline V gene data show CDR1 as WSHSY and CDR2 as SAAADI. The length of the CDR3 is 12 residues. The CDR3 spells CASGDIPYEQYF. Written as DNA, the CDR3 is TGCGCCAGCGGGGACATCCCCTACGAGCAGTACTTC.

V gene TRBV28 combines with J gene TRBJ1-1; no definite D call. Deletions cut 3 bases from V and 6 bases from J, with 11 bases between. There are 13 residues in the CDR3. CDR1 and CDR2 (germline): MDHEN, SYDVKM. CDR3 region: CASSFSADSEAFF. The DNA of the CDR3 is TGTGCCAGCAGTTTTTCCGCAGATTCTGAAGCTTTCTTT.

The rearrangement joins TRBV4-3 to TRBJ2-2; 8 positions agree with TRBD2. Germline CDR1 LGHNA, CDR2 YSLEER. The CDR3 consists of 17 residues. The V segment lost 1 base and the J segment 1 base; nucleotides outside the gene matches: 5. The CDR3 loop is CASSQAWTSRNTGELFF. The CDR3 DNA sequence: TGCGCCAGCAGCCAAGCCTGGACTAGCAGGAACACCGGGGAGCTGTTTTTT.

J is TRBJ2-7 and V is TRBV2, with no clear D. This CDR3 has 12 amino acids. V was shortened by 7 bases and J by 2 bases, with 9 bases between the two germline ends. The germline gives CDR1 SNHLY, CDR2 FYNNEI. CDR3 sequence reads: CASTRYTYEQYF. CDR3 DNA: TGTGCCAGCACCAGGTATACCTACGAGCAGTACTTC.

The V call is TRBV5-4, the J call TRBJ2-7; D gene uncertain. Germline V gene sequence: CDR1 SGHNT, CDR2 YYREEE (reference sequence). The CDR3 totals 14 residues. V gave up 3 bases and J gave up 6 bases, with 16 bases separating them. DNA for the CDR3: TGTGCCAGCAGCTCCCCGGGTCGCCCCGCCGAGCAGTACTTC. Residues: CASSSPGRPAEQYF.

The chain is built from TRBV19 and TRBJ2-1; TRBD2 aligns across 14 bases. There are 20 residues in the CDR3. Trimming at V came to 5 bases and at J to 4 bases, leaving 16 bases not matched to a gene. Germline CDR1 is LNHDA and CDR2 is SQIVND (reference sequence). As DNA, the CDR3 is TGTGCCAGTAGTCCAGCTCGGGACAGGGGACTAGCGGGAGTTTACAATGAGCAGTTCTTC. Translation: CASSPARDRGLAGVYNEQFF.

This clone has just a few counts. CDR3 sequence (DNA): TGTGCCAGCAGTTCGGACAGGGGTTTTCAGCCCCAGCATTTT. It yields the protein CASSSDRGFQPQHF. V and J are TRBV6-1 and TRBJ1-5, with 9 bases lining up with TRBD1. The CDR3 covers 14 residues. Losses at the gene ends were 5 bases for V and 6 bases for J; bases not matched to a gene: 5. Germline V gene lookup returns CDR1 MNHNS and CDR2 SASEGT.

The genes are TRBV27 and TRBJ2-7, with 9 bases fitting TRBD2. V gave up 6 bases and J gave up 4 bases; unmatched junction bases: 4. CDR1 and CDR2 (germline): MNHEY, SMNVEV (reference sequence). CDR3 length equals 13 residues. The CDR3 loop reads CASRLAGTYEQYF. CDR3 sequence (DNA): TGTGCCAGCAGGCTAGCGGGAACGTACGAGCAGTACTTC.

This chain joins TRBV5-4 and TRBJ1-1, with 8 bases fitting TRBD1. V lost 2 bases and J lost 7; bases outside the gene matches: 10. The CDR3 consists of 15 residues. Germline V gene data show CDR1 as SGHNT and CDR2 as YYREEE (reference sequence). The CDR3 loop reads CASSLIFGQGSEAFF. CDR3 DNA: TGTGCCAGCAGCTTAATTTTCGGACAGGGAAGTGAAGCTTTCTTT.

This sequence joins TRBV15 and TRBJ1-2; D possibly corresponds to TRBD1 (5 bases). The CDR3 covers 14 residues. Germline assignment: CDR1 LNHNV and CDR2 YYDKDF (reference sequence). The germline V and J ends were trimmed by 0 bases and 5 bases, with 10 bases remaining between them. The DNA for the CDR3 is TGTGCCACCAGCAGAGAGGCAGGGACTTATGGCTACACCTTC. Translation gives CATSREAGTYGYTF.

The gene calls are TRBV6-5 and TRBJ2-1; 10 bases map to TRBD2. The CDR3 covers 15 residues. V lost 6 bases to trimming and J lost 6 bases; unmatched junction nucleotides: 8. Germline CDR1 reads MNHEY; CDR2 reads SVGAGI. DNA for the CDR3: TGTGCCAGCAGGAACCTAGCGGGGGATCGCAATGAGCAGTTCTTC. Residues: CASRNLAGDRNEQFF.

The V call is TRBV2, the J call TRBJ2-3; possible D gene TRBD2, 5 bases. Germline V lookup: CDR1 SNHLY, CDR2 FYNNEI. The V end was cut by 4 bases, the J end by 2 bases, with 13 bases between. This CDR3 is 15 amino acids long. In DNA, the CDR3 is TGTGCCAGCAGTGTTAATAGCGTCGCCACAGATACGCAGTATTTT. Its protein is CASSVNSVATDTQYF.

V gene TRBV27 combines with J gene TRBJ2-7, with 11 bases aligning to TRBD2. Germline V gene data show CDR1 as MNHEY and CDR2 as SMNVEV (reference sequence). The CDR3 contains 18 residues. Trimming cost V 2 bases and J 0 bases; bases outside gene matches: 9. CDR3 bases: TGTGCCAGCAGTTTACGGCCTAGCGGGGGGCCGAGCTCCTACGAGCAGTACTTC. Protein: CASSLRPSGGPSSYEQYF.

V gene TRBV5-1 combines with J gene TRBJ2-3, with TRBD2 as a possible D gene (5 bases). CDR1 is SGHRS and CDR2 is YFSETQ in the germline V gene. The V end was cut by 7 bases, the J end by 2 bases, with 11 bases between. This CDR3 is built from 13 residues. The CDR3 nucleotides read TGCGCCAGCCGTAGCGACCCCACAGATACGCAGTATTTT. Translated: CASRSDPTDTQYF.

This clone was seen repeatedly, ten times or more. The chain joins TRBV6-5 to TRBJ1-1; D unclear. This CDR3 has 13 residues. CDR1 and CDR2 (germline): MNHEY, SVGAGI. The V gene lost 5 bases and the J gene lost 3 bases, with 10 bases spanning the gap. CDR3 DNA: TGTGCCAGCAGTCTTCGGCAGGACACTGAAGCTTTCTTT. It translates to CASSLRQDTEAFF.